These T cell receptor beta chains were read from a single sample in a study of T cell changes during pregnancy in multiple sclerosis. Only in-frame clones appear in the TCRdb table, and some are missing; sequencing was by immunoSEQ multiplex PCR. The profile shows about 34,000 clones, over 85% of them singletons. Sample: CD8+ T cells from peripheral blood mononuclear cells, taken in the third trimester of pregnancy. Source of these receptors: a female donor with multiple sclerosis, enrolled in a pregnancy study. The CDR3 runs from the conserved cysteine through the conserved F or W.

v_call	j_call	cdr3_aa
TRBV9	TRBJ2-7	CASSASFSSVDEQYF
TRBV5-6	TRBJ1-1	CASSLSRVTEAFF
TRBV10-3	TRBJ2-7	CAISDDKSYEQYF
TRBV7-3	TRBJ1-1	CASSRQGGDLNTEAFF
TRBV4-2	TRBJ2-7	CASSQPSGGTESSYEQYF
TRBV18	TRBJ1-2	CASSLFWGPFSGYTF
TRBV10-3	TRBJ2-2	CAISEPGGGAGGELFF
TRBV7-3	TRBJ2-2	CASSFWGGSGELFF
TRBV7-3	TRBJ2-3	CASSQLTDVQYF
TRBV27	TRBJ2-1	CASSVTSGGGDEQFF
TRBV9	TRBJ1-1	CASSEDSAAWGTEAFF
TRBV13	TRBJ1-1	CAIRLVTEAFF
TRBV7-9	TRBJ1-1	CASRLGQPNTEAFF
TRBV13	TRBJ1-1	CASSLSTEAFF